This TCR beta chain derives from a study of CD8 T cells in Susac syndrome. Trimming at V came to 7 bases and at J to 2 bases, leaving 4 bases not matched to a gene. Germline CDR1 is MDHEN and CDR2 is SYDVKM. The CDR3 runs to 15 residues. Reverse transcription used roughly 0.5 to 1 ug RNA and random hexamers. Each CDR3 protein is one row after TCRdb ran MiXCR on the immunoSEQ multiplex PCR reads. The sample has roughly 400,000 distinct CDR3 sequences; approximately 85% are singletons. The chain employs TRBV28 and TRBJ2-6, with TRBD1 identical over 8 bases. This receptor was identified in a human donor with multiple sclerosis. Sequencing was done on a sample of CD8+ T cells from PBMCs. The CDR3 here is CASTVQGAGANVLTF. The CDR3 coding sequence is TGTGCCAGCACCGTACAGGGGGCTGGGGCCAACGTCCTGACTTTC.